This T cell receptor beta chain was found in a study of type 1 and type 2 diabetes patients. This clonotype was recorded a few times. Genomic DNA was the PCR template. Amplification of the beta chain CDR3 used 30 forward and 13 reverse multiplex primers. TCRdb called the multiplex PCR reads again in MiXCR, with one record for every CDR3 protein. This table has around 300,000 distinct CDR3 sequences, more than 45% appearing once. The CDR3 length is 15 residues. V was trimmed by 1 base and J by 6 bases, leaving 13 bases between them. Per the germline V gene, CDR1 is SGHTA and CDR2 is FQGNSA. This TCR derives from a man aged 18 to 30 with type 2 diabetes. Material: peripheral blood mononuclear cells (PBMCs). V gene TRBV7-2 combines with J gene TRBJ2-1; possibly TRBD1 for D (6 bases). CDR3 loop: CASSLVGQPGNEQFF. The DNA for the CDR3 is TGTGCCAGCAGCTTAGTTGGACAGCCTGGCAATGAGCAGTTCTTC.